This T cell receptor (beta chain) appears in the sequencing data of a study of cytomegalovirus exposure and HLA in healthy donors. Whole-study context: According to later analysis, the same platform produced the 130 or so validation and over 600 first-cohort repertoires. Study-wide results and limits: Most TCR sequences were seen very rarely across donors, but some public TCRs occurred in many.

The CDR3 length is 13 residues. CDR1 MNHNS and CDR2 SASEGT come from the germline V gene. V lost 4 bases and J lost 3, with 6 bases in between. This clone was recorded at least ten times. Its antigen is not known. Generated by immunoSEQ multiplex PCR, the TCRdb table keeps only in-frame clones and is missing some. The sample has about 63,000 clones, around 89% seen once. The source of this sequence is a woman between 18 and 29 years old in good health and CMV-seronegative. The sample was PBMCs. This chain uses TRBV6-1 with TRBJ2-2, with D possibly being TRBD2 (6 bases). This chain's CDR3 is CASSGLDTGELFF. The CDR3 bases are TGTGCCAGCAGTGGACTAGACACCGGGGAGCTGTTTTTT.